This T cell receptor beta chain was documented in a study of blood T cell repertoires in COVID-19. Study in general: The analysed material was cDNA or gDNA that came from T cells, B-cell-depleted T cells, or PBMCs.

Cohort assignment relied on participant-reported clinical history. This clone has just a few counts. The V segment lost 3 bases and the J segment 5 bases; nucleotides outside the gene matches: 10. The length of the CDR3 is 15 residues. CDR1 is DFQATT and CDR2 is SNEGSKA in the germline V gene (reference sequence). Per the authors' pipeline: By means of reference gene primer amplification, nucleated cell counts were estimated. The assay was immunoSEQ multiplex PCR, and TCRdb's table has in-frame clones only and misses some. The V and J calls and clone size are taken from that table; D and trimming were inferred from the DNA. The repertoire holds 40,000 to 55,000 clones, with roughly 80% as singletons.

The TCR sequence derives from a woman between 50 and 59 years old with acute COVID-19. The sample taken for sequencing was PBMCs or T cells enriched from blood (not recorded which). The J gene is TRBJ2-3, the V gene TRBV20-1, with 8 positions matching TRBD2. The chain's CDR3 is CSASLGGADGDTQYF. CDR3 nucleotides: TGCAGTGCTAGTCTCGGGGGGGCCGACGGAGATACGCAGTATTTT.